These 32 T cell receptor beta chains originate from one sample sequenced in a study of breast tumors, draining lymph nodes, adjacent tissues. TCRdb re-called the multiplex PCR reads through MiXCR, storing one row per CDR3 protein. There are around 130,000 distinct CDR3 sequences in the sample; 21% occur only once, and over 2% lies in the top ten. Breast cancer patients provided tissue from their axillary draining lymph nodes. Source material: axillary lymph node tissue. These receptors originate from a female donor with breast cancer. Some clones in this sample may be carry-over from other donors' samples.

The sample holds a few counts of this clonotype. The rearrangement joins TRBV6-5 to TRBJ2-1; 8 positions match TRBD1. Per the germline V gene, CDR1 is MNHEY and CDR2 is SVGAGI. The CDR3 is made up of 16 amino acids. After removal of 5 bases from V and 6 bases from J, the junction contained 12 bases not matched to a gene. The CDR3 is CASSSSGQGASNEQFF. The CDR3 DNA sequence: TGTGCCAGCAGTAGTTCTGGGCAGGGGGCATCCAATGAGCAGTTCTTC.

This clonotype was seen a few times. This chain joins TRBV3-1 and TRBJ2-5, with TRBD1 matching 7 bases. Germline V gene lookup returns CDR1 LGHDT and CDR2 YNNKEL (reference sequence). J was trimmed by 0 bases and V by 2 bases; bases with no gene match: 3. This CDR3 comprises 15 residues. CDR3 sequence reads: CASSQLGTDQETQYF. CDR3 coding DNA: TGTGCCAGCAGCCAACTCGGGACAGACCAAGAGACCCAGTACTTC.

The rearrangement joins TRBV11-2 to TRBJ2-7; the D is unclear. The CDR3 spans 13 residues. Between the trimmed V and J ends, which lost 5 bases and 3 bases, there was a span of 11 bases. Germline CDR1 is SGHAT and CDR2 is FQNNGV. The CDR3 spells CASSQVQGYEQYF. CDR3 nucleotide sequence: TGTGCCAGCAGCCAGGTTCAAGGCTACGAGCAGTACTTC. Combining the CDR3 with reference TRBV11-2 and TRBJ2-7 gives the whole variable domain EAGVAQSPRYKIIEKRQSVAFWCNPISGHATLYWYQQILGQGPKLLIQFQNNGVVDDSQLPKDRFSAERLKGVDSTLKIQPAKLEDSAVYLCASSQVQGYEQYFGPGTRLTVT.

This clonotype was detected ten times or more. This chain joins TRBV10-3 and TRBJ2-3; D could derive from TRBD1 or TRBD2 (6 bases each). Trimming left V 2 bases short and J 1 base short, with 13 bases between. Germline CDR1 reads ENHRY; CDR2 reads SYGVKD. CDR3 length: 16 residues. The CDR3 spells CAISERGTGGTDTQYF. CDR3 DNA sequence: TGTGCCATCAGTGAGAGGGGGACTGGAGGCACAGATACGCAGTATTTT.

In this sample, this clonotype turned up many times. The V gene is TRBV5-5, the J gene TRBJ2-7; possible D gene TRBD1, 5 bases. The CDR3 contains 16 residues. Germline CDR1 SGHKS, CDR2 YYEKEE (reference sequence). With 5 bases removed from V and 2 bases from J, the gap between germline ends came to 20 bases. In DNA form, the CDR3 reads TGTGCCAGCAGTCCTGCATCAGGGCTTGTTCCCTACGAGCAGTACTTC. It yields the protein CASSPASGLVPYEQYF.

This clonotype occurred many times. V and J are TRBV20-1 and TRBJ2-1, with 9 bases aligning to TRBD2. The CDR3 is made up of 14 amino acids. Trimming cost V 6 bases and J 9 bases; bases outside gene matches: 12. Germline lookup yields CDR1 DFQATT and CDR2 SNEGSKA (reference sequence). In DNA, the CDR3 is TGCAGTGCCGAAGGACTAGCGTCAGGGAGTGAGCAGTTCTTC. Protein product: CSAEGLASGSEQFF.

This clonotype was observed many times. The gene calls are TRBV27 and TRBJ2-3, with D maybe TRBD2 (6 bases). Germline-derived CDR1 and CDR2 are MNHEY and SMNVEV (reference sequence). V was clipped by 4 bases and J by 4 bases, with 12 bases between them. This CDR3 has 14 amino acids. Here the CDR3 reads CASSWSSVSDTQYF. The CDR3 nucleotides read TGTGCCAGCAGTTGGTCTAGCGTGTCAGATACGCAGTATTTT.

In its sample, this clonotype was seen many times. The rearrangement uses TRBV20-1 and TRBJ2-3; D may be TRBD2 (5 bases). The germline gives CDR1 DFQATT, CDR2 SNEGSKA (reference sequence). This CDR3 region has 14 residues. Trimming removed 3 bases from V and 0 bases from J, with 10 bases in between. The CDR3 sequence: CSARGSLSTDTQYF. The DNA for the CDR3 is TGCAGTGCTAGGGGGAGCCTCAGCACAGATACGCAGTATTTT.

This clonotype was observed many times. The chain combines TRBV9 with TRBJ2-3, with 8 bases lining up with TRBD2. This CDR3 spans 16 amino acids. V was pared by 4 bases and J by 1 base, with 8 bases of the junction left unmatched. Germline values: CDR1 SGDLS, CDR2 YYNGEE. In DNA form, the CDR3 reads TGTGCCAGCAGCAAAGGGACTAGTGGGGGCACAGATACGCAGTATTTT. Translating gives CASSKGTSGGTDTQYF.

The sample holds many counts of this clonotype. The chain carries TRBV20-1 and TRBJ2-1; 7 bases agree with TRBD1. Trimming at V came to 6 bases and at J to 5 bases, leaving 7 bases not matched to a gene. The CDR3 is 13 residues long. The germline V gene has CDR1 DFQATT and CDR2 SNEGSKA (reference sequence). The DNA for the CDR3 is TGCAGTGCGGAGAGGGGACAGAACAATGAGCAGTTCTTC. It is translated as CSAERGQNNEQFF.

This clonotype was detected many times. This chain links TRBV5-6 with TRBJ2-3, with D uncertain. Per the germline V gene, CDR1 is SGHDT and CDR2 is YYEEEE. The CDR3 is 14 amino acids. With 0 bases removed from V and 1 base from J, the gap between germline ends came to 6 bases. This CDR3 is CASSLGSRTDTQYF. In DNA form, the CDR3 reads TGTGCCAGCAGCTTGGGATCGCGCACAGATACGCAGTATTTT.

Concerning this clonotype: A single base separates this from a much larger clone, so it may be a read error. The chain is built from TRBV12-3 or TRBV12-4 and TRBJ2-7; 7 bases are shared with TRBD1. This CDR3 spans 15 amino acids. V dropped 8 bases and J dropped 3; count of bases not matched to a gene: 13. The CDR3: CASRERTGGVYEQYF. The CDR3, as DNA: TGTGCCAGCCGCGAACGGACAGGAGGTGTCTACGAGCAGTACTTC.

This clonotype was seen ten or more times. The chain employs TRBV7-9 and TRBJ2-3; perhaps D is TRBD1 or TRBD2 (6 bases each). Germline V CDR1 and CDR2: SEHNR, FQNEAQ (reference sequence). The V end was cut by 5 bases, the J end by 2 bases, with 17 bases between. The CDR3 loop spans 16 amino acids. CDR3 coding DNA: TGTGCCAGCAGCATCTCCGGAGGGGGGCTCACAGATACGCAGTATTTT. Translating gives CASSISGGGLTDTQYF.

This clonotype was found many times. For the CDR3, the DNA is TGTGCCTGGAGTGGTCGGCTCACAGATACGCAGTATTTT. It is translated as CAWSGRLTDTQYF. The chain combines TRBV30 with TRBJ2-3; D is ambiguous. The germline V and J ends were trimmed by 1 base and 2 bases, with 7 bases remaining between them. The CDR3 is made up of 13 amino acids. In germline, CDR1 is GTSNPN, CDR2 SVGIG (reference sequence).

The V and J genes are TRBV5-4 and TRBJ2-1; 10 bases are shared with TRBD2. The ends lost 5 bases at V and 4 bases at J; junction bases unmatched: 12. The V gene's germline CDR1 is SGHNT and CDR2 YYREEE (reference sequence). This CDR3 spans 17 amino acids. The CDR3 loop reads CASSPPGSGRGYNEQFF. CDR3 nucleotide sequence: TGTGCCAGCAGTCCTCCGGGGAGCGGGAGGGGATACAATGAGCAGTTCTTC.

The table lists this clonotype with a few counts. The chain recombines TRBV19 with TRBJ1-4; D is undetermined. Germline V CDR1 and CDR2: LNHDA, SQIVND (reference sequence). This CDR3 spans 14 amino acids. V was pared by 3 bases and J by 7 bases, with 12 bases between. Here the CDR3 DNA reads TGTGCCAGTAGTATGGCGGCGTGGGGTGAAAAACTGTTTTTT. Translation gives CASSMAAWGEKLFF.

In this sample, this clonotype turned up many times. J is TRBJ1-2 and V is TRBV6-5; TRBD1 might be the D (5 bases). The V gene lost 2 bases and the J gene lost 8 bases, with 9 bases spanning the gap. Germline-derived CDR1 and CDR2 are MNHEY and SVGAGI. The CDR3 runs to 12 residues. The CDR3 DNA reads TGTGCCAGCAGTTACGGGACGGGAGGCTACACCTTC. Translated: CASSYGTGGYTF.

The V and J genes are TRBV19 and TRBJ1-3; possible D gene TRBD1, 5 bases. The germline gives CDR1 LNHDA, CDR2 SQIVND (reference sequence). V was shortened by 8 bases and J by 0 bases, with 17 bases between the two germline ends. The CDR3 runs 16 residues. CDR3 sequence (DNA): TGTGCCAGTGGCAAGGGGCCCCTTCCCTCTGGAAACACCATATATTTT. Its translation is CASGKGPLPSGNTIYF. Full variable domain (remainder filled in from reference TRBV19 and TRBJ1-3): DGGITQSPKYLFRKEGQNVTLSCEQNLNHDAMYWYRQDPGQGLRLIYYSQIVNDFQKGDIAEGYSVSREKKESFPLTVTSAQKNPTAFYLCASGKGPLPSGNTIYFGEGSWLTVV.

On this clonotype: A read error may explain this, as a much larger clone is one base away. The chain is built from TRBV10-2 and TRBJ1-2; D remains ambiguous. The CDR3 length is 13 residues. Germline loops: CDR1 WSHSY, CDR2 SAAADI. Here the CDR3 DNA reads TGCGCCAGCAGTCTTTCTTCTCTAGATGGCTACATCTTC. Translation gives CASSLSSLDGYIF.

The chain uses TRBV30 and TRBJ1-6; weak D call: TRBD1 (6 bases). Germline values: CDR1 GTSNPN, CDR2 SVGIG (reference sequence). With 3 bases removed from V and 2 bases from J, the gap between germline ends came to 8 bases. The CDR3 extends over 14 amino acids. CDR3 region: CAWRGAPYNSPLHF. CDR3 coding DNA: TGTGCCTGGAGGGGGGCTCCCTATAATTCACCCCTCCACTTT. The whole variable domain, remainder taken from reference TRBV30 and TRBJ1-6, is SQTIHQWPATLVQPVGSPLSLECTVEGTSNPNLYWYRQAAGRGLQLLFYSVGIGQISSEVPQNLSASRPQDRQFILSSKKLLLSDSGFYLCAWRGAPYNSPLHFGNGTRLTVT.

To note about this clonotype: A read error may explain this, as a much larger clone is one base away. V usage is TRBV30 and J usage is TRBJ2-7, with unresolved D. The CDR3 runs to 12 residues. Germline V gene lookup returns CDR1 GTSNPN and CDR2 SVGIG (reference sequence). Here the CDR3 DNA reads TGTGCCTGGAGTGGCGACACATACGAGCAGCACTTC. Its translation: CAWSGDTYEQHF. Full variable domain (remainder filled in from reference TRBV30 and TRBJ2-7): SQTIHQWPATLVQPVGSPLSLECTVEGTSNPNLYWYRQAAGRGLQLLFYSVGIGQISSEVPQNLSASRPQDRQFILSSKKLLLSDSGFYLCAWSGDTYEQHFGPGTRLTVT.

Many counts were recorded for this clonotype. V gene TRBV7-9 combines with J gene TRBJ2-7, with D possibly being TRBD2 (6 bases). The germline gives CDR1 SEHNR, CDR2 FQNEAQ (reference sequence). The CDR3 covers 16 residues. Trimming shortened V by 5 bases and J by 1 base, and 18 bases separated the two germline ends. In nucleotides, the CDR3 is TGTGCCAGCAGCACGGAGGGGTCGCGAGGGTCCTACGAGCAGTACTTC. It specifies CASSTEGSRGSYEQYF.

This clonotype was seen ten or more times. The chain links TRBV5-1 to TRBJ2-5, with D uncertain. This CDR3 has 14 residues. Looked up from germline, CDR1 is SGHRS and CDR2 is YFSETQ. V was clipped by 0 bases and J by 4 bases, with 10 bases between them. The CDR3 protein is CASSLAGVTETQYF. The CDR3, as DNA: TGCGCCAGCAGCTTGGCCGGAGTGACAGAGACCCAGTACTTC.

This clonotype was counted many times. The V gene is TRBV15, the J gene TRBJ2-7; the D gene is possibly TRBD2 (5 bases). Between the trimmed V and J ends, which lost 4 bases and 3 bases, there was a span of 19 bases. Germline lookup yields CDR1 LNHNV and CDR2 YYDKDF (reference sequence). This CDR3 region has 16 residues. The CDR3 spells CATSNLGSPGGYEQYF. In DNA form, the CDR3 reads TGTGCCACCAGCAACCTAGGGAGCCCGGGCGGCTACGAGCAGTACTTC.

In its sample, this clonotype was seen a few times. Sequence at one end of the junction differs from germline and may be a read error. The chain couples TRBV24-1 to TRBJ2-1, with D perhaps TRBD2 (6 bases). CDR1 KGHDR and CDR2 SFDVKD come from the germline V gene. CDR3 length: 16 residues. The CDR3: CATSPNAGTSYNEQLF. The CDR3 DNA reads TGTGCCACCAGTCCAAATGCGGGGACCTCCTACAATGAGCAGCTCTTC.

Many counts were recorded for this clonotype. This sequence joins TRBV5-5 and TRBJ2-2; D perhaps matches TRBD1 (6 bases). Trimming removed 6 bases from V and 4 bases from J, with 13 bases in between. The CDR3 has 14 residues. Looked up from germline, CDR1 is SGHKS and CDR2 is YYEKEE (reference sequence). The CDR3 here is CASIWGLPTGELFF. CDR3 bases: TGTGCCAGCATCTGGGGGCTTCCCACCGGGGAGCTGTTTTTT.

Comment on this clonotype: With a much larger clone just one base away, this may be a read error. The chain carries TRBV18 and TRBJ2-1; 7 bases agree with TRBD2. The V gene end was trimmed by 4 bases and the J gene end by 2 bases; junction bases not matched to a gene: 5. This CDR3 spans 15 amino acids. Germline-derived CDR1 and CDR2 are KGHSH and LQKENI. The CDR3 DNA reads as TGTGCCAGCTCACAACTAGCGTCACCCTACAATGAGCAGTTCTTC. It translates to CASSQLASPYNEQFF.

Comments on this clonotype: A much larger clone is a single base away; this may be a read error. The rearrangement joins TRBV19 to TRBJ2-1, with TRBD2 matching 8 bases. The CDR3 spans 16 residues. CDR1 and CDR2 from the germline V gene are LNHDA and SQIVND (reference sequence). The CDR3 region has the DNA TGTGCCAGTAGTCCTATAGCGGGAAGCTCCTACAATGAGCAGTCCTTC. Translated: CASSPIAGSSYNEQSF.

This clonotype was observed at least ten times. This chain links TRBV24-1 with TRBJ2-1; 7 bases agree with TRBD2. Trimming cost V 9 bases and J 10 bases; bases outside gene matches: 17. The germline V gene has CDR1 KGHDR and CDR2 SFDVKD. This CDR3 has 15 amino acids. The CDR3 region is CATSEASGSLTEQFF. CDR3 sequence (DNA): TGTGCCACCTCTGAGGCTAGCGGTTCTCTTACCGAGCAGTTCTTC.

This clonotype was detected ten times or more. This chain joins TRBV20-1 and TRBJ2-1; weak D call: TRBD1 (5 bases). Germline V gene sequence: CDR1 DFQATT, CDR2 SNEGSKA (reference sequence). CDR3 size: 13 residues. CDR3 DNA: TGCAGGCCAGAAGGGGATTCCGGACATGAGCAGTTCTTC. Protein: CRPEGDSGHEQFF.

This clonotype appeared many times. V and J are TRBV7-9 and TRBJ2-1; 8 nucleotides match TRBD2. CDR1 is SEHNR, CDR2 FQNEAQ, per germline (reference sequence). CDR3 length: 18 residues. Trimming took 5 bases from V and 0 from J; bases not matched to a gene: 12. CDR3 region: CASSEVFTGGHSYNEQFF. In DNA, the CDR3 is TGTGCCAGCAGCGAAGTTTTTACGGGAGGGCACTCCTACAATGAGCAGTTCTTC. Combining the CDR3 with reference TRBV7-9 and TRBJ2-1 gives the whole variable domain DTGVSQNPRHKITKRGQNVTFRCDPISEHNRLYWYRQTLGQGPEFLTYFQNEAQLEKSRLLSDRFSAERPKGSFSTLEIQRTEQGDSAMYLCASSEVFTGGHSYNEQFFGPGTRLTVL.

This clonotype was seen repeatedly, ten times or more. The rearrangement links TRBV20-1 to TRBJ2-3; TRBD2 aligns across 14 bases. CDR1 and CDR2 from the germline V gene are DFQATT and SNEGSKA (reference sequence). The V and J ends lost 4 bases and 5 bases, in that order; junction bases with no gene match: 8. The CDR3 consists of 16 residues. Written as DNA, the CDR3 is TGCAGTGCTAACCGGGGACTAGCGGGAGCGGAAGATACGCAGTATTTT. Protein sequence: CSANRGLAGAEDTQYF.